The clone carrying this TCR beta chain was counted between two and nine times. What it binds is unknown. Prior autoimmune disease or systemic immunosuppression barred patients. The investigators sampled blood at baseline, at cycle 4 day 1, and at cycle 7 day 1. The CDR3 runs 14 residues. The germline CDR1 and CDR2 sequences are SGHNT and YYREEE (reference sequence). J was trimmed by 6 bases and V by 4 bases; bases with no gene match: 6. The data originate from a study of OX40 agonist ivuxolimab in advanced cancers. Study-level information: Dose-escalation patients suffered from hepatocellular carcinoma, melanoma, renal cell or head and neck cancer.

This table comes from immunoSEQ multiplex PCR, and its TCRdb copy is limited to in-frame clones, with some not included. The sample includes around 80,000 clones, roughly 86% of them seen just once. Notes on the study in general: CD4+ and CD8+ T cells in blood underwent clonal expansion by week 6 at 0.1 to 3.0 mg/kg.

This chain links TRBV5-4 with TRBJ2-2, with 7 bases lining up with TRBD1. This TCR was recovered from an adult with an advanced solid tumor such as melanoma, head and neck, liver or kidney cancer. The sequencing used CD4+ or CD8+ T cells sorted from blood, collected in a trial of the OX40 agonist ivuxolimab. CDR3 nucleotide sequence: TGTGCCAGCAGCCTACAGGGGTGGGCCGGGGAGCTGTTTTTT. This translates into CASSLQGWAGELFF.